This T cell receptor beta chain was obtained from a study of cytomegalovirus exposure and HLA in healthy donors. General study findings and limits: The authors enumerated 150 to 200 TCR beta chains as linked to cytomegalovirus. Prediction of most subjects' HLA-A and HLA-B alleles by TCR beta sequences was reportedly accurate.

A word on this clone: Its target is not known.

This PCR relied on a set of 60 Vbeta primers and 13 Jbeta primers. TCRdb's table, derived via immunoSEQ multiplex PCR, lists solely in-frame clones and lacks some. The profile shows around 110,000 clones, about 79% of them singletons. The CDR3 totals 16 residues. With 1 base removed from V and 0 bases from J, the gap between germline ends came to 13 bases. CDR1 and CDR2 (germline): LGHNA, YNFKEQ. Sequenced material: PBMCs. The source is a man aged 25-45 years in good health and CMV-seropositive. The rearrangement joins TRBV4-2 to TRBJ2-7; D ambiguous. The CDR3 is CASSQAQTDLSYEQYF. For the CDR3, the DNA is TGTGCCAGCAGCCAAGCACAAACAGACCTCTCCTACGAGCAGTACTTC.